This T cell receptor beta chain was captured by sequencing in a study of blood T cells in healthy people across ages. In the study overall: Template switching picked up about one barcoded beta molecule for each two T cells. Study findings and constraints: Compared with aged donors, long-lived donors showed fewer expanded clones, suggesting selection.

Then a second PCR, running roughly 6 to 11 cycles, was carried out with a sample-barcoded 5' primer and a J-beta primer mix. Through a template-switch adaptor with 12 random nucleotides, each cDNA molecule received a tag. Every sample returned 2.5 million or more CDR3-containing paired-end reads. Using its own MiXCR run on the 5' RACE reads, TCRdb lists one record per CDR3 protein. The sample has fewer than 2 million distinct CDR3 sequences, 35% to 50% seen once. Comments on this clonotype: No antigen is known for it.

This TCR derives from a human donor in good health. Sequences were obtained from blood.

The CDR3 reads CASSDRGLNTEAFF. CDR3 DNA: TGTGCCAGCAGCGACAGGGGACTGAACACTGAAGCTTTCTTT. The chain combines TRBV7-9 with TRBJ1-1; 8 bases align to TRBD1. In germline, CDR1 is SEHNR, CDR2 FQNEAQ (reference sequence). The CDR3 extends over 14 amino acids. V dropped 5 bases and J dropped 0; count of bases not matched to a gene: 2.